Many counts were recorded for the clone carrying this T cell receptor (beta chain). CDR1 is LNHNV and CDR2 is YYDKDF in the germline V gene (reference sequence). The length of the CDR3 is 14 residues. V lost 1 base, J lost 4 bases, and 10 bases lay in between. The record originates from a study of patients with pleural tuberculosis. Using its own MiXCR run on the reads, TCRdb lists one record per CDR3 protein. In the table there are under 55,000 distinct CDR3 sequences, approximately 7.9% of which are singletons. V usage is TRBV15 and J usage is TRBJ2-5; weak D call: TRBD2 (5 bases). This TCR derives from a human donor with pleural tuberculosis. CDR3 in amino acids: CATSRVLAPETQYF. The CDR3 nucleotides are TGTGCCACCAGCAGAGTTCTAGCCCCAGAGACCCAGTACTTC.